Below are 25 T cell receptor beta chains sequenced from a single sample in a study of T cell responses to AZD1222 COVID-19 vaccine. Profiled with immunoSEQ multiplex PCR; TCRdb holds only in-frame clones, not every one. The sample holds about 120,000 clones, 85% to 95% seen once. This material consisted of peripheral blood, taken on day 0 of AZD1222 vaccination. These receptors came from an adult in good health.

V gene TRBV12-5 combines with J gene TRBJ2-1, with 9 bases lining up with TRBD2. The length of the CDR3 is 14 residues. J lost 4 bases, V lost 2 bases, and 0 bases had no gene match. Germline V gene data show CDR1 as LGHNT and CDR2 as FRNRAP. CDR3 residues: CASGLLAGYNEQFF. CDR3 in DNA: TGTGCTAGTGGTTTGCTAGCGGGGTACAATGAGCAGTTCTTC.

This sequence joins TRBV15 and TRBJ2-1; TRBD2 is a possible D gene (6 bases). The germline V and J ends were trimmed by 1 base and 6 bases, with 19 bases remaining between them. The CDR3 is 17 residues long. Germline V gene data show CDR1 as LNHNV and CDR2 as YYDKDF (reference sequence). The DNA for the CDR3 is TGTGCCACCAGCAGAGGGGACTCATCCCGGAGGATCAATGAGCAGTTCTTC. As protein: CATSRGDSSRRINEQFF.

In its sample, this clone was seen once. The chain employs TRBV19 and TRBJ2-5, with 10 bases that match TRBD1. J lost 4 bases, V lost 4 bases, and 15 bases had no gene match. CDR3 length equals 18 residues. CDR1 LNHDA and CDR2 SQIVND come from the germline V gene (reference sequence). The CDR3 nucleotides are TGTGCCAGTAGTAGACCCGTCCCGGGACAGGGGTTGGGAGAGACCCAGTACTTC. This encodes CASSRPVPGQGLGETQYF.

The chain couples TRBV18 to TRBJ1-1, with D uncertain. From germline, CDR1 is KGHSH and CDR2 LQKENI. Trimming removed 3 bases from V and 5 bases from J, with 10 bases in between. This CDR3 contains 13 residues. CDR3 protein: CASSPSFETEAFF. Written as DNA, the CDR3 is TGTGCCAGCTCACCTTCTTTTGAGACTGAAGCTTTCTTT.

This chain joins TRBV7-9 and TRBJ1-1; TRBD1 agrees at 7 bases. Looked up from germline, CDR1 is SEHNR and CDR2 is FQNEAQ (reference sequence). Trimming at V came to 4 bases and at J to 3 bases, leaving 5 bases not matched to a gene. The CDR3 runs to 14 residues. The CDR3 coding sequence is TGTGCCAGCAGCTCCGACAGGGAGTACACTGAAGCTTTCTTT. Residues: CASSSDREYTEAFF.

The genes are TRBV5-1 and TRBJ2-5; 8 nucleotides line up with TRBD2. V was pared by 1 base and J by 5 bases, with 13 bases of the junction left unmatched. Germline V gene lookup returns CDR1 SGHRS and CDR2 YFSETQ. The CDR3 spans 17 residues. The CDR3: CASSLLLAGGLGETQYF. The CDR3 DNA sequence: TGCGCCAGCAGCTTGCTGTTGGCGGGAGGTTTAGGGGAGACCCAGTACTTC.

The CDR3 spells CASSQTSGRAYEQYF. The CDR3 DNA follows: TGCGCCAGCAGCCAGACTAGCGGGAGGGCCTACGAGCAGTACTTC. The gene calls are TRBV4-1 and TRBJ2-7; 14 bases are a match to TRBD2. Germline values: CDR1 MGHRA, CDR2 YSYEKL. V gave up 3 bases and J gave up 2 bases; unmatched junction bases: 0. The CDR3 runs 15 residues.

V usage is TRBV28 and J usage is TRBJ1-1; D unresolved. Germline CDR1 MDHEN, CDR2 SYDVKM. V was shortened by 8 bases and J by 0 bases, with 10 bases between the two germline ends. There are 13 residues in the CDR3. The CDR3: CASLDSMNTEAFF. The DNA for the CDR3 is TGTGCCAGCCTTGATTCAATGAACACTGAAGCTTTCTTT. The full variable domain, rest sourced from reference TRBV28 and TRBJ1-1, is DVKVTQSSRYLVKRTGEKVFLECVQDMDHENMFWYRQDPGLGLRLIYFSYDVKMKEKGDIPEGYSVSREKKERFSLILESASTNQTSMYLCASLDSMNTEAFFGQGTRLTVV.

This chain connects TRBV24-1 to TRBJ2-1, with D perhaps TRBD1 or TRBD2 (5 bases each). CDR1 is KGHDR, CDR2 SFDVKD, per germline. The CDR3 is 15 amino acids. V lost 4 bases to trimming and J lost 6 bases, with 15 bases between them. This chain's CDR3 is CATSDPRRGANEQFF. CDR3 bases: TGTGCCACCAGTGACCCCCGCCGAGGGGCCAATGAGCAGTTCTTC.

This chain links TRBV7-6 with TRBJ2-2; D gene uncertain. With 4 bases removed from V and 5 bases from J, the gap between germline ends came to 5 bases. The germline gives CDR1 SGHVS, CDR2 FNYEAQ. This CDR3 is built from 12 residues. CDR3 in DNA: TGTGCCAGCAGCTCAGGAACCGGGGAGCTGTTTTTT. It encodes CASSSGTGELFF. Combining the CDR3 with reference TRBV7-6 and TRBJ2-2 gives the whole variable domain GAGVSQSPRYKVTKRGQDVALRCDPISGHVSLYWYRQALGQGPEFLTYFNYEAQQDKSGLPNDRFSAERPEGSISTLTIQRTEQRDSAMYRCASSSGTGELFFGEGSRLTVL.

The gene calls are TRBV28 and TRBJ2-6, with 8 bases lining up with TRBD1. The CDR3 sequence is 15 residues long. CDR1 is MDHEN and CDR2 is SYDVKM in the germline V gene. V dropped 4 bases and J dropped 3; count of bases not matched to a gene: 2. CDR3 residues: CASSSGGHGANVLTF. The CDR3 DNA is TGTGCCAGCAGTTCAGGGGGCCATGGGGCCAACGTCCTGACTTTC. The full variable domain, rest sourced from reference TRBV28 and TRBJ2-6, is DVKVTQSSRYLVKRTGEKVFLECVQDMDHENMFWYRQDPGLGLRLIYFSYDVKMKEKGDIPEGYSVSREKKERFSLILESASTNQTSMYLCASSSGGHGANVLTFGAGSRLTVL.

The chain couples TRBV28 to TRBJ1-4; D not resolved. This CDR3 spans 14 amino acids. Germline V CDR1 and CDR2: MDHEN, SYDVKM. Trimming stripped 5 bases from V and 0 bases from J, with 7 bases between. This chain's CDR3 is CASSEGSTNEKLFF. Written as DNA, the CDR3 is TGTGCCAGCAGTGAAGGGTCAACTAATGAAAAACTGTTTTTT.

The chain has TRBV28 and TRBJ1-1; 9 bases agree with TRBD1. Losses at the gene ends were 5 bases for V and 10 bases for J; bases not matched to a gene: 14. There are 15 residues in the CDR3. CDR1 and CDR2 from the germline V gene are MDHEN and SYDVKM. CDR3 amino acids: CASSITGGVSSGAFF. CDR3 nucleotide sequence: TGTGCCAGCAGTATAACAGGGGGCGTCTCTAGTGGAGCTTTCTTT.

The chain couples TRBV6-1 to TRBJ1-2; D is perhaps TRBD1 (5 bases). Trimming shortened V by 3 bases and J by 4 bases, and 9 bases separated the two germline ends. This CDR3 spans 13 amino acids. CDR1 is MNHNS and CDR2 is SASEGT in the germline V gene. The DNA for the CDR3 is TGTGCCAGCAGTGAGACAGATTTCTATGGCTACACCTTC. This encodes CASSETDFYGYTF.

The chain has TRBV6-1 and TRBJ2-3; 13 bases fit TRBD2. Germline V lookup: CDR1 MNHNS, CDR2 SASEGT. The junction had 7 bases not matched to a gene; V was cut back by 5 bases and J by 8 bases. CDR3 length: 15 amino acids. The CDR3 nucleotides are TGTGCCAGCAGTAGACTAGCGGGAGGATGGAGTACGCAGTATTTT. As protein: CASSRLAGGWSTQYF.

This rearrangement joins TRBV6-5 to TRBJ1-1; D is possibly TRBD1 (6 bases). The CDR3 sequence is 16 residues long. The germline CDR1 and CDR2 sequences are MNHEY and SVGAGI. V lost 2 bases to trimming and J lost 6 bases, with 19 bases between them. The CDR3 loop is CASSYVTGLGSAEAFF. CDR3 nucleotides: TGTGCCAGCAGTTACGTTACAGGGTTAGGTAGCGCTGAAGCTTTCTTT.

The gene calls are TRBV30 and TRBJ1-5; D is uncertain. Trimming shortened V by 0 bases and J by 5 bases, and 8 bases separated the two germline ends. CDR1 and CDR2 (germline): GTSNPN, SVGIG (reference sequence). This CDR3 is 13 amino acids long. CDR3 nucleotides: TGTGCCTGGAGTGTGCACACTTATCAGCCCCAGCATTTT. Translated, it gives CAWSVHTYQPQHF. The complete variable domain, with remaining parts taken from reference TRBV30 and TRBJ1-5, reads SQTIHQWPATLVQPVGSPLSLECTVEGTSNPNLYWYRQAAGRGLQLLFYSVGIGQISSEVPQNLSASRPQDRQFILSSKKLLLSDSGFYLCAWSVHTYQPQHFGDGTRLSIL.

The rearrangement links TRBV9 to TRBJ2-1; D remains unclear. Germline CDR1 and CDR2: SGDLS and YYNGEE. Trimming stripped 0 bases from V and 5 bases from J, with 0 bases between. This CDR3 is 11 amino acids long. The CDR3 DNA reads TGTGCCAGCAGCGTAGACAATGAGCAGTTCTTC. Translating gives CASSVDNEQFF.

The V and J genes are TRBV6-4 and TRBJ2-1; 9 bases agree with TRBD2. Germline V gene lookup returns CDR1 MRHNA and CDR2 SNTAGT. The length of the CDR3 is 14 residues. J lost 7 bases, V lost 0 bases, and 1 base had no gene match. Written as DNA, the CDR3 is TGTGCCAGCAGTGACTCTGGACTAGCGAATGAGCAGTTCTTC. This sequence encodes CASSDSGLANEQFF.

The V gene is TRBV18, the J gene TRBJ1-2; D not resolved. Trimming shortened V by 3 bases and J by 4 bases, and 12 bases separated the two germline ends. Germline V gene sequence: CDR1 KGHSH, CDR2 LQKENI. The CDR3 is 14 residues long. In nucleotides, the CDR3 is TGTGCCAGCTCACCTTCCGGGGAGGGCTATGGCTACACCTTC. Encoded protein: CASSPSGEGYGYTF.

This clone was recorded once. CDR3 residues: CASGIGQVDTEAFF. DNA for the CDR3: TGTGCCAGCGGAATAGGACAGGTCGACACTGAAGCTTTCTTT. This chain connects TRBV2 to TRBJ1-1, with 7 bases that match TRBD1. The CDR3 extends over 14 amino acids. With 8 bases clipped from V and 3 bases from J, the junction kept 9 bases outside the gene matches. Germline V gene sequence: CDR1 SNHLY, CDR2 FYNNEI.

The rearrangement links TRBV19 to TRBJ1-1; no reliable D call. Trimming left V 2 bases short and J 2 bases short, with 3 bases between. Germline lookup yields CDR1 LNHDA and CDR2 SQIVND (reference sequence). The CDR3 sequence is 12 residues long. CDR3 residues: CASSIFNTEAFF. CDR3 sequence (DNA): TGTGCCAGTAGTATATTCAACACTGAAGCTTTCTTT.

The rearrangement links TRBV30 to TRBJ1-6; no firm D call. This CDR3 region has 15 residues. Trimming shortened V by 0 bases and J by 6 bases, and 12 bases separated the two germline ends. Germline lookup yields CDR1 GTSNPN and CDR2 SVGIG (reference sequence). CDR3 protein: CAWSVIGTPNSPLHF. For the CDR3, the DNA is TGTGCCTGGAGTGTAATTGGCACCCCTAATTCACCCCTCCACTTT.

The CDR3 region has the DNA TGTGCCAGCAGTTTTAGGGGGGGTTACGGTCAGCCCCAGCATTTT. It encodes CASSFRGGYGQPQHF. The chain couples TRBV28 to TRBJ1-5, with a possible D match to TRBD1 (6 bases). The germline V gene encodes CDR1 MDHEN and CDR2 SYDVKM. The CDR3 is made up of 15 amino acids. V was clipped by 3 bases and J by 6 bases, with 15 bases between them.

V is TRBV19 and J is TRBJ2-1, with 7 bases identical to TRBD1. With 3 bases clipped from V and 9 bases from J, the junction kept 11 bases outside the gene matches. The length of the CDR3 is 15 residues. CDR1 is LNHDA, CDR2 SQIVND, per germline (reference sequence). The CDR3 loop is CASSIVRGRLGEQFF. As DNA, the CDR3 is TGTGCCAGTAGTATTGTGAGGGGGCGCCTCGGTGAGCAGTTCTTC. The entire variable domain, with the rest obtained from reference TRBV19 and TRBJ2-1, is as follows: DGGITQSPKYLFRKEGQNVTLSCEQNLNHDAMYWYRQDPGQGLRLIYYSQIVNDFQKGDIAEGYSVSREKKESFPLTVTSAQKNPTAFYLCASSIVRGRLGEQFFGPGTRLTVL.